The following is a T cell receptor (beta chain) sequence with its context. The antigen it recognizes is unknown. Base-call qualities are not available, and no considerably larger clone is one nucleotide away. Collaborating institutions collected whole blood in K2EDTA tubes following their own protocols. For TCRbeta analysis, collaborators shipped samples in one of three forms: frozen whole blood, isolated PBMCs, or DNA extracted from either of those sample types. These data come from a study of blood T cell repertoires in COVID-19 (dated by TCRdb to about 2020). For context, the study as a whole: Samples from collaborators originated in the United States, Italy and Spain and spanned both the acute and convalescent phases of COVID-19. The material from the prospective study consisted of cDNA or gDNA derived from T cells, B-cell-depleted T cells, or PBMCs. The dataset comprised deeply sampled blood TCRbeta repertoires from subjects exposed to, actively infected with, or recovered from COVID-19. The repertoires were released in a freely available public database meant as a resource for research on the immune response to SARS-CoV-2. The samples were drawn from the first 160 participants of the ongoing ImmuneRACE study and from over 950 subjects provided by 6 global collaborators. The sample metadata nearly always contained a de-identified subject ID, COVID-19 status, age in years and sex. Where available, HLA class I and class II types were obtained from metadata supplied by the sample provider rather than from assay-based typing. The full study reports these points: How much clinical and demographic metadata was included differed by source and by participant, and the metadata was provided uncurated.

TCRbeta CDR3 regions were amplified from genomic DNA using the immunoSEQ Assay, a bias-controlled multiplex PCR. The published analysis was carried out like this. The number of nucleated cells in each sample was estimated from the amplification of reference gene primers within the assay. To quantify the absolute abundance of each unique TCRbeta CDR3 rearrangement, sequence reads were collapsed and filtered. For each sample, productive Simpson clonality was calculated by taking the square root of Simpson's diversity index across productive rearrangements. TCRdb carries this immuneACCESS record with in-frame sequences only. Its versions omit some clonotypes, under half of them owing to an unresolved V gene in the studies checked, with the rest unexplained. V and J calls plus clone size are reproduced from that table; the DNA served to infer D and trimming. The sample yields hundreds of thousands of clones; around 86% were counted once. Around 3% of the sample lies in the top ten.

Looking up the germline V gene (reference sequence) yields CDR1 SGHAT and CDR2 FQDESV. The junction shows trimming of 0 bases on V and 5 bases on J, and the gene matches do not reach 7 bases of it. The CDR3 goes from the cysteine to the phenylalanine over 16 residues. Kept here is only the CDR3 DNA, which spans 48 bases and is read in frame from base 1. This receptor chain uses TRBV11-1 and TRBJ1-1; the central 9 bases match TRBD1. The sequence came from a man in his 60s with acute or convalescent COVID-19. Material: peripheral blood. The CDR3 region has the sequence CASSLARDRAGTEAFF. The DNA is as follows: TGTGCCAGCAGCTTAGCCAGGGACAGGGCGGGAACTGAAGCTTTCTTT.